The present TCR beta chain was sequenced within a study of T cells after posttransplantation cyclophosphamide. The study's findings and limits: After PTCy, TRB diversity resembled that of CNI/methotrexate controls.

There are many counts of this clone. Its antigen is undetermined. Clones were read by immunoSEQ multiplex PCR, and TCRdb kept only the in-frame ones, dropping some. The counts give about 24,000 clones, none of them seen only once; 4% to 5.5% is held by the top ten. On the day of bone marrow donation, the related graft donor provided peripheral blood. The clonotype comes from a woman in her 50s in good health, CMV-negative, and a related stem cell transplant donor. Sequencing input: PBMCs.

This CDR3 reads CASSLASAFYNEQFF. DNA of the CDR3: TGTGCCAGCAGCTTAGCTAGCGCCTTCTACAATGAGCAGTTCTTC. V is TRBV7-2 and J is TRBJ2-1; D may be TRBD2 (5 bases). Per germline, CDR1 SGHTA and CDR2 FQGNSA. The V gene lost 0 bases and the J gene lost 3 bases, with 9 bases spanning the gap. CDR3 length: 15 amino acids.